This T cell receptor (beta chain) stems from a study of blood T cell repertoires in COVID-19. Study information: Some COVID-19 samples were acute and others convalescent; all came from the United States, Italy and Spain. From T cells, B-cell-depleted T cells, or PBMCs came the material, which was cDNA or gDNA.

Per the authors' pipeline: Reference gene primer amplification yielded estimated nucleated cell counts. Sequencing used immunoSEQ multiplex PCR; TCRdb keeps in-frame clones, though not all of them. Clone size and the V and J calls come from that table; the DNA yielded D and trimming. The top ten hold 2.5% to 3.5% of the sample, which has fewer than 200,000 clones, around 67% seen once. Trimming stripped 0 bases from V and 5 bases from J, with 9 bases between. This CDR3 has 14 residues. CDR1 is SGHDT and CDR2 is YYEEEE in the germline V gene. The chain couples TRBV5-6 to TRBJ2-1, with D unresolved. This sequence originates from a woman of 80 years or more with acute or convalescent COVID-19. Specimen: peripheral blood. CDR3 sequence (DNA): TGTGCCAGCAGCTTGGCCAACAACGACAATGAGCAGTTCTTC. This codes for CASSLANNDNEQFF.